This entry lists 32 T cell receptor beta chains sequenced from one sample in a study of technical replicates of blood from several donors. Profiled with immunoSEQ multiplex PCR; TCRdb holds only in-frame clones, not every one. The sample carries over 75,000 clones, nearly 98% recorded once. The specimen sequenced was T cells isolated from PBMCs. These receptors were collected from a human donor in good health.

This chain joins TRBV21-1 and TRBJ2-7; TRBD1 is the table's D call, not checked against the DNA. TRBV21-1 represents a pseudogene. The length of the CDR3 is 14 residues. The CDR3 nucleotides read TGTGCCAGCAGCAACGGACAGGGGACCTACGAGCAGTACTTC. The encoded protein is CASSNGQGTYEQYF.

The V and J genes are TRBV30 and TRBJ1-2; a weak D match, TRBD1 (6 bases). Germline CDR1 GTSNPN, CDR2 SVGIG (reference sequence). V lost 8 bases and J lost 0, with 13 bases in between. The CDR3 totals 13 residues. CDR3: CAGRDTPNYGYTF. Here the CDR3 DNA reads TGTGCCGGACGGGACACCCCTAACTATGGCTACACCTTC.

V gene TRBV5-8 combines with J gene TRBJ2-7; no definite D call. Trimming removed 0 bases at V and 6 bases at J, with 7 bases between. This CDR3 comprises 12 residues. CDR1 SGHTS and CDR2 YDEGEE come from the germline V gene. The CDR3 is CASSLAGLEQYF. Here the CDR3 DNA reads TGTGCCAGCAGCTTGGCCGGTCTCGAGCAGTACTTC.

The rearrangement uses TRBV27 and TRBJ2-3; D is unclear. The CDR3 has 17 amino acids. Per the germline V gene, CDR1 is MNHEY and CDR2 is SMNVEV (reference sequence). V was pared by 5 bases and J by 0 bases, with 18 bases between. The CDR3 reads CASSPSLGDSSTDTQYF. The CDR3 nucleotides are TGTGCCAGCAGTCCCTCCCTCGGTGACTCTAGCACAGATACGCAGTATTTT.

The chain has TRBV7-2 and TRBJ2-3, with 7 nucleotides matching TRBD1. This CDR3 has 19 amino acids. Germline V CDR1 and CDR2: SGHTA, FQGNSA. After removal of 5 bases from V and 3 bases from J, the junction contained 20 bases not matched to a gene. The CDR3 spells CASSAFGDSNSLWTDTQYF. The CDR3 DNA is TGTGCCAGCAGCGCCTTTGGGGACAGTAACTCATTGTGGACAGATACGCAGTATTTT.

V and J are TRBV28 and TRBJ2-5, with 8 bases aligning to TRBD1. From germline, CDR1 is MDHEN and CDR2 SYDVKM. The CDR3 totals 15 residues. Trimming took 6 bases from V and 5 from J; bases not matched to a gene: 11. CDR3: CASSSRQGPYETQYF. The CDR3 nucleotides read TGTGCCAGCAGCTCCCGACAGGGGCCTTACGAGACCCAGTACTTC.

This chain uses TRBV5-1 with TRBJ1-1; D is uncertain. Germline V CDR1 and CDR2: SGHRS, YFSETQ. The CDR3 is 13 residues long. V was trimmed by 10 bases and J by 6 bases, leaving 19 bases between them. The CDR3 loop reads CASLGSAGSEAFF. CDR3 DNA sequence: TGCGCCTCACTGGGCTCCGCGGGCTCTGAAGCTTTCTTT.

This clone was observed once. The V call is TRBV18, the J call TRBJ2-7, with D unclear. The length of the CDR3 is 13 residues. V was trimmed by 2 bases and J by 9 bases, leaving 14 bases between them. The germline gives CDR1 KGHSH, CDR2 LQKENI. The DNA for the CDR3 is TGTGCCAGCTCACCAGCGGCAGTCGACCCGCAGTACTTC. Protein: CASSPAAVDPQYF.

The chain employs TRBV11-2 and TRBJ1-1; 9 bases map to TRBD1. Germline CDR1 and CDR2: SGHAT and FQNNGV. J was trimmed by 2 bases and V by 4 bases; bases with no gene match: 11. The CDR3 extends over 17 amino acids. The CDR3 sequence is CASSYIGTGTINTEAFF. The CDR3 coding sequence is TGTGCCAGCAGCTATATCGGGACAGGGACGATTAACACTGAAGCTTTCTTT. Full variable domain (missing parts from reference TRBV11-2 and TRBJ1-1): EAGVAQSPRYKIIEKRQSVAFWCNPISGHATLYWYQQILGQGPKLLIQFQNNGVVDDSQLPKDRFSAERLKGVDSTLKIQPAKLEDSAVYLCASSYIGTGTINTEAFFGQGTRLTVV.

This chain links TRBV9 with TRBJ1-1; a weak D match, TRBD1 (6 bases). CDR1 is SGDLS and CDR2 is YYNGEE in the germline V gene. V gave up 4 bases and J gave up 6 bases, with 13 bases separating them. This CDR3 is built from 13 residues. The CDR3 protein is CASSPTGRSEAFF. The CDR3 bases are TGTGCCAGCAGCCCGACAGGACGATCTGAAGCTTTCTTT.

V is TRBV4-1 and J is TRBJ1-1, with D possibly TRBD1 on 5 matching bases. V lost 1 base and J 2 bases, leaving 11 bases between the germline ends. The CDR3 runs to 15 residues. From germline, CDR1 is MGHRA and CDR2 YSYEKL. The CDR3 DNA is TGCGCCAGCAGCCAAGTTCAGACAGCTAACACTGAAGCTTTCTTT. Translating it yields CASSQVQTANTEAFF.

The V and J genes are TRBV27 and TRBJ2-2, with 9 bases fitting TRBD1. This CDR3 region has 16 residues. Germline CDR1 and CDR2: MNHEY and SMNVEV (reference sequence). V lost 4 bases to trimming and J lost 6 bases; unmatched junction nucleotides: 9. Here the CDR3 reads CASSSGTGLGAGELFF. CDR3 bases: TGTGCCAGCAGTTCAGGGACAGGGCTGGGGGCCGGGGAGCTGTTTTTT.

This clone was detected once. J is TRBJ1-1 and V is TRBV5-5; 7 nucleotides match TRBD1. The V segment lost 2 bases and the J segment 0 bases; nucleotides outside the gene matches: 4. This CDR3 has 15 amino acids. CDR1 SGHKS and CDR2 YYEKEE come from the germline V gene (reference sequence). This CDR3 reads CASSLGQAMNTEAFF. As DNA, the CDR3 is TGTGCCAGCAGCTTAGGACAGGCCATGAACACTGAAGCTTTCTTT.

The V call is TRBV9, the J call TRBJ2-3, with a weak D call TRBD1 (6 bases). The germline gives CDR1 SGDLS, CDR2 YYNGEE. CDR3 length: 16 amino acids. The V gene lost 0 bases and the J gene lost 2 bases, with 13 bases spanning the gap. The CDR3 bases are TGTGCCAGCAGCGTAGAAGGGGGAGCCTTCACAGATACGCAGTATTTT. Translating it yields CASSVEGGAFTDTQYF.

DNA for the CDR3: TGTGCCAGCAGCGTAGCGTGGGCTAGCGGGAAAGACAATGAGCAGTTCTTC. This encodes CASSVAWASGKDNEQFF. The V gene is TRBV9, the J gene TRBJ2-1; 9 bases align to TRBD2. The CDR3 covers 17 residues. The trim removed 0 bases at V and 5 bases at J, leaving 9 bases unmatched. From germline, CDR1 is SGDLS and CDR2 YYNGEE.

On this clone itself: A junction boundary mismatches the germline segment, possibly from a read error. The chain employs TRBV6-1 and TRBJ2-7; TRBD2 might be the D (5 bases). The germline V gene encodes CDR1 MNHNS and CDR2 SASEGT. The CDR3 consists of 15 residues. The CDR3 DNA follows: TGTGCCAGCAGTGAAGGGATTACGCCGGGATACGTGCAGTACTTC. This encodes CASSEGITPGYVQYF.

The rearrangement joins TRBV28 to TRBJ2-5; possibly TRBD2 for D (5 bases). V lost 3 bases and J 6 bases, leaving 5 bases between the germline ends. Germline-derived CDR1 and CDR2 are MDHEN and SYDVKM. The CDR3 totals 11 residues. CDR3 protein: CASSFGKTQYF. The CDR3, as DNA: TGTGCCAGCAGTTTCGGGAAGACCCAGTACTTC.

CDR3 protein: CARGGDTQYF. The CDR3 nucleotides read TGTGCCAGGGGAGGAGATACGCAGTATTTT. The rearrangement uses TRBV6-4 and TRBJ2-3; a weak D match, TRBD2 (6 bases). This CDR3 has 10 amino acids. Deletions cut 9 bases from V and 5 bases from J, with 6 bases between. Germline V lookup: CDR1 MRHNA, CDR2 SNTAGT.

The genes are TRBV5-1 and TRBJ2-1; tentative D call: TRBD2 (6 bases). Germline loops: CDR1 SGHRS, CDR2 YFSETQ. Between the trimmed V and J ends, which lost 3 bases and 5 bases, there was a span of 15 bases. This CDR3 spans 15 amino acids. The chain's CDR3 is CASSSGLLWDNEQFF. The CDR3 nucleotides are TGCGCCAGCAGCTCGGGACTCCTGTGGGACAATGAGCAGTTCTTC.

The V gene is TRBV27, the J gene TRBJ2-7; perhaps TRBD2 as D (5 bases). The ends were cut back, 3 bases at V and 2 bases at J, with 11 bases in the middle. CDR3 size: 14 residues. Germline lookup yields CDR1 MNHEY and CDR2 SMNVEV (reference sequence). The CDR3 DNA reads TGTGCCAGCAGTTTTACGGACTCAGCCTACGAGCAGTACTTC. Its protein is CASSFTDSAYEQYF.

CDR3 DNA sequence: TGTGCCAGCAGTTGGAGACTAGCGGGAGAAGGGGAGACCCAGTACTTC. It translates to CASSWRLAGEGETQYF. This chain links TRBV13 with TRBJ2-5, with 12 bases aligning to TRBD2. The CDR3 is 16 amino acids. The V gene end was trimmed by 6 bases and the J gene end by 5 bases; junction bases not matched to a gene: 10. Germline lookup yields CDR1 PRHDT and CDR2 FYEKMQ (reference sequence). Supplemented by reference TRBV13 and TRBJ2-5, the full variable domain reads AAGVIQSPRHLIKEKRETATLKCYPIPRHDTVYWYQQGPGQDPQFLISFYEKMQSDKGSIPDRFSAQQFSDYHSELNMSSLELGDSALYFCASSWRLAGEGETQYFGPGTRLLVL.

The J gene is TRBJ2-3, the V gene TRBV4-3; D ambiguous. CDR3 length: 13 residues. The germline CDR1 and CDR2 sequences are LGHNA and YSLEER. Trimming took off 4 bases at V and 0 bases at J, with 5 bases between the two ends. Here the CDR3 DNA reads TGCGCCAGCAGCCCCACTAGCACAGATACGCAGTATTTT. As protein: CASSPTSTDTQYF.

This clone was recorded only once. A much larger clone differs by one base, so this may be a read error. The same CDR3 arises from other DNA sequences in this sample as well. The V call is TRBV5-1, the J call TRBJ2-7, with 7 bases identical to TRBD1. With 4 bases clipped from V and 2 bases from J, the junction kept 3 bases outside the gene matches. The CDR3 consists of 13 residues. CDR1 SGHRS and CDR2 YFSETQ come from the germline V gene. CDR3 sequence reads: CASSEGTAYEQYF. CDR3 nucleotides: TGCGCCAGCAGCGAAGGGACAGCCTACGAGCAGTACTTC.

This rearrangement joins TRBV10-3 to TRBJ1-1; weak D call: TRBD1 (6 bases). The germline V gene encodes CDR1 ENHRY and CDR2 SYGVKD. This CDR3 contains 14 residues. Trimming stripped 3 bases from V and 4 bases from J, with 12 bases between. CDR3 in DNA: TGTGCCATCAGTGAAGACGTAGGGGGCACTGAAGCTTTCTTT. Translation: CAISEDVGGTEAFF.

The chain has TRBV29-1 and TRBJ1-4; 7 positions agree with TRBD1. With V trimmed by 7 bases and J by 1 base, 3 bases remained unmatched. The CDR3 runs to 13 residues. Germline V gene sequence: CDR1 SQVTM, CDR2 ANQGSEA. The chain's CDR3 is CSANRGTNEKLFF. The CDR3 DNA follows: TGCAGCGCTAACAGGGGAACTAATGAAAAACTGTTTTTT.

This chain links TRBV5-1 with TRBJ2-1; D may be TRBD2 (6 bases). The CDR3 loop spans 14 amino acids. The V end was cut by 0 bases, the J end by 7 bases, with 11 bases between. The germline V gene has CDR1 SGHRS and CDR2 YFSETQ. The CDR3 spells CASSLGVSGNEQFF. The CDR3 DNA follows: TGCGCCAGCAGCTTGGGTGTGAGCGGGAATGAGCAGTTCTTC.

The chain couples TRBV25-1 to TRBJ2-2; TRBD2 agrees at 10 bases. Trimming cost V 1 base and J 0 bases; bases outside gene matches: 2. CDR1 MGHDK and CDR2 SYGVNS come from the germline V gene. This CDR3 is 17 amino acids long. CDR3 sequence (DNA): TGTGCCAGCAGTGAATTTGGACTAGCGGCGAACACCGGGGAGCTGTTTTTT. Its protein is CASSEFGLAANTGELFF.

The chain has TRBV28 and TRBJ1-2, with a possible D match to TRBD1 (5 bases). Trimming shortened V by 3 bases and J by 0 bases, and 14 bases separated the two germline ends. Germline CDR1 reads MDHEN; CDR2 reads SYDVKM. The CDR3 runs 16 residues. The CDR3 sequence is CASSFLGAQANYGYTF. In nucleotides, the CDR3 is TGTGCCAGCAGTTTCTTAGGGGCGCAAGCTAACTATGGCTACACCTTC.

This chain links TRBV4-1 with TRBJ1-5, with D perhaps TRBD1 (5 bases). V lost 1 base and J lost 3, with 10 bases in between. The CDR3 length is 15 residues. Germline assignment: CDR1 MGHRA and CDR2 YSYEKL. CDR3 region: CASSQVAGDNQPQHF. In DNA form, the CDR3 reads TGCGCCAGCAGCCAAGTAGCGGGGGACAATCAGCCCCAGCATTTT.

The J gene is TRBJ2-7, the V gene TRBV14; a weak D match, TRBD1 (5 bases). Germline V gene data show CDR1 as SGHDN and CDR2 as FVKESK. CDR3 length: 14 amino acids. Trimming shortened V by 5 bases and J by 3 bases, and 14 bases separated the two germline ends. CDR3 residues: CASSIGRALYEQYF. In nucleotides, the CDR3 is TGTGCCAGCAGCATCGGCAGGGCGCTCTACGAGCAGTACTTC. Based on the CDR3 plus reference TRBV14 and TRBJ2-7, the full variable domain is EAGVTQFPSHSVIEKGQTVTLRCDPISGHDNLYWYRRVMGKEIKFLLHFVKESKQDESGMPNNRFLAERTGGTYSTLKVQPAELEDSGVYFCASSIGRALYEQYFGPGTRLTVT.

The chain links TRBV29-1 to TRBJ2-7; TRBD1 aligns across 7 bases. The CDR3 has 12 amino acids. V dropped 6 bases and J dropped 1; count of bases not matched to a gene: 3. CDR1 SQVTM and CDR2 ANQGSEA come from the germline V gene. CDR3 amino acids: CSVDRQSYEQYF. In DNA, the CDR3 is TGCAGCGTGGACAGGCAGTCCTACGAGCAGTACTTC.

The chain is built from TRBV28 and TRBJ2-5; D possibly corresponds to TRBD1 (5 bases). Trimming pared 7 bases from V and 4 bases from J, leaving 16 bases between. CDR3 length: 14 amino acids. Germline CDR1 reads MDHEN; CDR2 reads SYDVKM. The CDR3 DNA follows: TGTGCCAGCACCCTCCAGGGTATAGGAGAGACCCAGTACTTC. It translates to CASTLQGIGETQYF.